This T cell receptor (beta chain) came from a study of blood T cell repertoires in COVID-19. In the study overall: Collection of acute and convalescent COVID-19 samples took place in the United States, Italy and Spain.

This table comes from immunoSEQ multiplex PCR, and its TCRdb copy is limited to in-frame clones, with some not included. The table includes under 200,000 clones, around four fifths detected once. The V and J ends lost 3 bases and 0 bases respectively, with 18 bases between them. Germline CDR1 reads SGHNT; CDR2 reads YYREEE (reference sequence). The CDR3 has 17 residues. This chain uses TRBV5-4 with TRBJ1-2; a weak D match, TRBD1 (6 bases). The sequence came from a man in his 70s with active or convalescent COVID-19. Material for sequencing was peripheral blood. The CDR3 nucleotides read TGTGCCAGCAGCTCAGCCTGGACAGAGGGAGCTAACTATGGCTACACCTTC. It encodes CASSSAWTEGANYGYTF.